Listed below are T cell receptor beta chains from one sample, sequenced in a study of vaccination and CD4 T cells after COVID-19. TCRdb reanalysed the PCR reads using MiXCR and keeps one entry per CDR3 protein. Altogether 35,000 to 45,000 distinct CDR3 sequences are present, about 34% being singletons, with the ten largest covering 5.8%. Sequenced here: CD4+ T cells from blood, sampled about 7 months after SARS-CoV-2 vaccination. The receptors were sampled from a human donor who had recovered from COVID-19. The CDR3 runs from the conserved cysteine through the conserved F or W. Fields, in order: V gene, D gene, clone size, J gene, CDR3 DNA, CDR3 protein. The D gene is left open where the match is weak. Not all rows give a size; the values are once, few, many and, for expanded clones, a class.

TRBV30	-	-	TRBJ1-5	TGTGCCTGGAGTGATGGCAGGGGCAGGAGTCAGCCCCAGCATTTT	CAWSDGRGRSQPQHF
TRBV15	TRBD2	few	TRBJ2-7	TGTGCCACCAGCACGGGCGCGGGACTAAGAAATTACGAGCAGTACTTC	CATSTGAGLRNYEQYF
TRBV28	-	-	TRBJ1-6	TGTGCCAGCAGTTTAGGTGGAGGGGGTTCACCCCTCCACTTT	CASSLGGGGSPLHF
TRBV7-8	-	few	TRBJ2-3	TGTGCCAGCAGCTTATTCCATCGAGATGGGGATACGCAGTATTTT	CASSLFHRDGDTQYF
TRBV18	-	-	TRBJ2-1	TGTGCCAGCTCACCACCCCCGCCCTCCGGTGAGCAGTTCTTC	CASSPPPPSGEQFF
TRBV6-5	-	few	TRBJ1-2	TGTGCCAGCAGTTCTTTTAAGGGCCGATCGGATGGCTACACCTTC	CASSSFKGRSDGYTF